This T cell receptor (beta chain) was sequenced for a study of regulatory T cells in long-lasting Graves disease. Through Arm-PCR of CDR3 regions and iRepertoire HTBI primers, TCR beta libraries were built. TCRdb passed the multiplex PCR reads through MiXCR, listing each CDR3 protein once. The sample contains roughly 500,000 distinct CDR3 sequences, 13% to 15% of which appear only once. The time point is: newly diagnosed GD, antithyroid drugs for less than 3 months. There was RNA extracted from PBMCs, and the TCR library was made from it. The collection involved drawing approximately 9 milliliters of peripheral blood into EDTA tubes. Germline V lookup: CDR1 SGDLS, CDR2 YYNGEE. The V segment lost 0 bases and the J segment 10 bases; nucleotides outside the gene matches: 8. This CDR3 contains 15 residues. The same sample was also studied in work on T cells in Graves' hyperthyroidism and ophthalmopathy. This second study says: When ophthalmopathy did not progress within 18 months, Graves' hyperthyroidism was considered stable. Diagnosis relied on clinical symptoms, serum thyroxine and TRAb, thyroid ultrasound and orbital computed tomography. Peripheral blood also featured most of the thyroid clonotypes expanded above 0.001.

J is TRBJ2-1 and V is TRBV9, with TRBD2 matching over 9 bases. This specimen consisted of peripheral blood mononuclear cells (PBMCs), obtained at new diagnosis, from a patient treated with antithyroid drugs. The receptor's source is a woman aged 50 to 60 with Graves disease. This chain's CDR3 is CASSVGGRAGEEQFF. The CDR3 DNA reads TGTGCCAGCAGCGTAGGCGGGAGGGCCGGGGAGGAGCAGTTCTTC.